Reported below is one T cell receptor (beta chain). This sample is drawn from a study of blood T cells in healthy people across ages. A second 7 to 11 cycle PCR used barcoded and J-beta primers. A single record per CDR3 protein comes from TCRdb applying MiXCR to the 5' RACE reads. The sample lists under 2 million distinct CDR3 sequences, roughly 32% occurring once. The specimen sequenced was blood. The receptor's source is a woman in her twenties or thirties in good health.

The chain's CDR3 is CASSSSPPVRYF. The CDR3 bases are TGTGCCAGCAGTAGCTCACCCCCGGTCCGGTACTTC. The chain is built from TRBV28 and TRBJ2-4, with D hard to call. The CDR3 consists of 12 residues. Trimming took 5 bases from V and 15 from J, leaving 17 bases between them. In germline, CDR1 is MDHEN, CDR2 SYDVKM.